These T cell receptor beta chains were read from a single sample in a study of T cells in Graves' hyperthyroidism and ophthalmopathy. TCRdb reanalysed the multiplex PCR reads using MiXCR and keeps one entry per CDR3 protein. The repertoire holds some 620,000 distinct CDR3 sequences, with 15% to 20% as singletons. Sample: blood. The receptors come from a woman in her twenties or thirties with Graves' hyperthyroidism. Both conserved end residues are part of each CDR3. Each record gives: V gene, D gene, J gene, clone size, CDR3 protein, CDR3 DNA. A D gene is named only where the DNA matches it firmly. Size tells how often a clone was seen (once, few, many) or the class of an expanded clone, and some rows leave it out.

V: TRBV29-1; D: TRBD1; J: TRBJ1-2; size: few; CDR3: CSVRQGLNYGYTF; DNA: TGCAGCGTCCGACAGGGGCTGAACTATGGCTACACCTTC
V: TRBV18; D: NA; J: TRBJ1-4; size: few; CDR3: CASSPEYGEKLFF; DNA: TGTGCCAGCTCCCCTGAATACGGTGAAAAACTGTTTTTT
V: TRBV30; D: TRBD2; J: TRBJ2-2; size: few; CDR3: CASRGSGRVVTGELFF; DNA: TGTGCCTCGAGGGGGAGCGGGAGGGTGGTCACCGGGGAGCTGTTTTTT
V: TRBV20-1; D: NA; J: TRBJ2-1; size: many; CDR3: CSATPSGPYNEQFF; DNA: TGCAGTGCTACGCCCTCGGGGCCCTACAATGAGCAGTTCTTC
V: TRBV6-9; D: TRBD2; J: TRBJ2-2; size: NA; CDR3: CASSYVPGTSGPTGELFF; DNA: TGTGCCAGCAGTTACGTGCCGGGGACTAGCGGACCCACCGGGGAGCTGTTTTTT
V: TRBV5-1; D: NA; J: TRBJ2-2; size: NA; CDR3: CASSLGIGGTGELFF; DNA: TGCGCCAGCAGCTTGGGGATCGGAGGGACCGGGGAGCTGTTTTTT
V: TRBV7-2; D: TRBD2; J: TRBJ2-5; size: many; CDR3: CASSLAGVTGETQYF; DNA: TGTGCCAGCAGCTTGGCGGGAGTTACTGGAGAGACCCAGTACTTC
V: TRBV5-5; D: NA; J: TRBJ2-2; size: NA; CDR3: CASSLVTKNTGELFF; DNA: TGTGCCAGCAGCTTGGTTACTAAGAACACCGGGGAGCTGTTTTTT
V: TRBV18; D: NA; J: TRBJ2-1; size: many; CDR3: CASSPPWQGGFF; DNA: TGTGCCAGCTCACCACCGTGGCAGGGCGGGTTCTTC
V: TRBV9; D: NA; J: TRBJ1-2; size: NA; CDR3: CASSPNRQANYGYTF; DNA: TGTGCCAGCAGCCCGAACCGACAGGCTAACTATGGCTACACCTTC
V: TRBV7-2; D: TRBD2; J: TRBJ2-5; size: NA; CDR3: CASSLGLLAGLGETQYF; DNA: TGTGCCAGCAGCTTAGGCCTTCTAGCGGGTTTAGGTGAGACCCAGTACTTC
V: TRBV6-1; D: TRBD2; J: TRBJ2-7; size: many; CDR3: CASSDLGTSGSGAYEQYF; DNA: TGTGCCAGCAGTGACTTGGGGACTAGCGGGAGTGGAGCTTACGAGCAGTACTTC
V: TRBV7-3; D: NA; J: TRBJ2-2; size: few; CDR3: CASSLIGGTGELFF; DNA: TGTGCCAGCAGCTTAATCGGGGGCACCGGGGAGCTGTTTTTT
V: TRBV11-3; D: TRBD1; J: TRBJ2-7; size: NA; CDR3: CASSTSGTGSYEQYF; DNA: TGTGCCAGCAGCACCTCCGGGACAGGGAGTTACGAGCAGTACTTC
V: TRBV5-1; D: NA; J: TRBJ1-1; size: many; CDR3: CASSLQDNTEAFF; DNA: TGCGCCAGCAGCTTACAGGATAACACTGAAGCTTTCTTT
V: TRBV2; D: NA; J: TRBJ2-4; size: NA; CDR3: CASSRPYIQYF; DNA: TGTGCCAGCAGTAGGCCGTACATTCAGTACTTC
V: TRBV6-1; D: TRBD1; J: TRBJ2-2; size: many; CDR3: CASSELRTGGAGELFF; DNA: TGTGCCAGCAGTGAATTACGGACAGGGGGTGCCGGGGAGCTGTTTTTT
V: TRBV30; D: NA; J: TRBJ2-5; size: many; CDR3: CAWSTGYQETQYF; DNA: TGTGCCTGGAGCACAGGGTACCAAGAGACCCAGTACTTC
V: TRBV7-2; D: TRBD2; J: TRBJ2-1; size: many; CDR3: CASSLTTGTIIF; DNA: TGTGCCAGCAGCCTCACTACCGGGACTATAATCTTC
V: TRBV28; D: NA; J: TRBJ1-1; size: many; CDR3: CASSILGGWTEAFF; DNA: TGTGCCAGCAGTATCCTCGGGGGCTGGACTGAAGCTTTCTTT
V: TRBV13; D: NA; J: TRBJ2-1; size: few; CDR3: CASSFPSAYNEQFF; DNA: TGTGCCAGCAGCTTCCCCAGCGCCTACAATGAGCAGTTCTTC
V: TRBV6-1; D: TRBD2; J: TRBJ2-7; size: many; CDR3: CASSYRTSEVYEQYF; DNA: TGTGCCAGCAGTTATAGGACTAGCGAAGTCTACGAGCAGTACTTC
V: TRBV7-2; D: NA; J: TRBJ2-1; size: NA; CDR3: CAGSLALVGNEQFF; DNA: TGTGCCGGCAGCTTAGCGCTCGTGGGGAATGAGCAGTTCTTC